A single sample gave rise to the 29 T cell receptor beta chains below, sequenced in a study of blood T cell repertoires in COVID-19 (TCRdb year 2020). Libraries were constructed by the immunoSEQ multiplex PCR assay. TCRdb holds this immuneACCESS table with in-frame rearrangements only. Some clones are missing; in checked studies, unresolved V genes explain under half, and the rest has no known cause. The sample table lists some 120,000 clones, 90% of them with a count of one. The top ten clones comprise under 2% of the sample. Sequencing was done on a sample of peripheral blood. The receptors derive from a human donor with active COVID-19. The donor label of this sample is uncertain.

The V call is TRBV5-4, the J call TRBJ1-1; D ambiguous. Trimming removed 1 base at V and 8 bases at J, with 15 bases between. Germline CDR1 SGHNT, CDR2 YYREEE (reference sequence). The CDR3 spans 14 residues. CDR3 DNA: TGTGCCAGCAGCTTGTCAGGCATTCATTACGAAGCTTTCTTT. Protein sequence: CASSLSGIHYEAFF.

V and J are TRBV30 and TRBJ1-2, with a tentative D call TRBD1 (5 bases). Trimming shortened V by 1 base and J by 7 bases, and 19 bases separated the two germline ends. This CDR3 comprises 15 residues. Germline V gene data show CDR1 as GTSNPN and CDR2 as SVGIG (reference sequence). The CDR3 DNA is TGTGCCTGGAGTGATGACAGTAGTCTTGTCTCTGGCTACACCTTC. It is translated as CAWSDDSSLVSGYTF.

The chain uses TRBV5-4 and TRBJ1-2, with TRBD1 matching 7 bases. Losses at the gene ends were 4 bases for V and 11 bases for J; bases not matched to a gene: 5. The CDR3 length is 11 residues. The V gene's germline CDR1 is SGHNT and CDR2 YYREEE (reference sequence). CDR3 sequence: CASSLTGRYTF. The CDR3 DNA follows: TGTGCCAGCAGCCTGACAGGGAGATACACCTTC.

The rearrangement uses TRBV12-3 or TRBV12-4 and TRBJ1-2, with a weak D call TRBD1 (5 bases). Trimming removed 3 bases at V and 5 bases at J, with 10 bases between. CDR3 length: 13 amino acids. The DNA for the CDR3 is TGTGCCAGCAGTTTTAAGGGGCGGTATGGCTACACCTTC. Translating it yields CASSFKGRYGYTF.

In DNA form, the CDR3 reads TGTGCCAGCAGCGCAGGGACGGGGACTAATCAAGAGACCCAGTACTTC. Encoded protein: CASSAGTGTNQETQYF. The rearrangement joins TRBV7-2 to TRBJ2-5; TRBD2 matches at 7 bases. Trimming cost V 5 bases and J 2 bases; bases outside gene matches: 11. The CDR3 contains 16 residues. The germline V gene has CDR1 SGHTA and CDR2 FQGNSA.

Here the CDR3 DNA reads TGTGCCAGCAGTTTCGGGACAGGGGTTCAGCCCCAGCATTTT. Translated, it gives CASSFGTGVQPQHF. This chain connects TRBV27 to TRBJ1-5; TRBD1 aligns across 10 bases. The V and J ends lost 3 bases and 6 bases, in that order; junction bases with no gene match: 2. The CDR3 is made up of 14 amino acids. Germline CDR1 is MNHEY and CDR2 is SMNVEV (reference sequence).

This clone appeared a few times. The V gene is TRBV12-3 or TRBV12-4, the J gene TRBJ1-2, with D unclear. The length of the CDR3 is 13 residues. Trimming removed 6 bases from V and 8 bases from J, with 16 bases in between. CDR3 sequence reads: CASSLVGERGYTF. CDR3 in DNA: TGTGCCAGCAGCCTAGTAGGTGAAAGGGGCTACACCTTC.

The V and J genes are TRBV3-1 (or the pseudogene TRBV3-2) and TRBJ1-2; a weak D match, TRBD1 (5 bases). This CDR3 region has 14 residues. Germline assignment: CDR1 LGHDT and CDR2 YNNKEL (reference sequence). V was pared by 1 base and J by 4 bases, with 10 bases between. The CDR3 DNA follows: TGTGCCAGCAGCCAAGTGGGGACTCGCTATGGCTACACCTTC. It yields the protein CASSQVGTRYGYTF.

The rearrangement links TRBV5-1 to TRBJ2-2; D remains unclear. The CDR3 contains 13 residues. The ends were cut back, 4 bases at V and 7 bases at J, with 11 bases in the middle. CDR1 and CDR2 from the germline V gene are SGHRS and YFSETQ. This CDR3 is CASSASDGGELFF. CDR3 in DNA: TGCGCCAGCAGCGCCTCAGATGGCGGGGAGCTGTTTTTT.

The chain combines TRBV12-3 or TRBV12-4 with TRBJ1-2, with D perhaps matching TRBD1 (6 bases). Trimming removed 7 bases at V and 4 bases at J, with 13 bases between. The CDR3 sequence is 13 residues long. CDR3 amino acids: CASTPGQSYGYTF. CDR3 coding DNA: TGTGCCAGCACCCCTGGACAGTCCTATGGCTACACCTTC.

CDR3 coding DNA: TGCAGCTCACAGGTAGTGAACACTGAAGCTTTCTTT. As protein: CSSQVVNTEAFF. The J gene is TRBJ1-1, the V gene TRBV29-1; tentatively, D is TRBD1 (5 bases). CDR3 length equals 12 residues. CDR1 and CDR2 from the germline V gene are SQVTM and ANQGSEA. Trimming stripped 8 bases from V and 0 bases from J, with 10 bases between.

The rearrangement links TRBV19 to TRBJ2-1; a weak D match, TRBD1 (6 bases). Germline CDR1 is LNHDA and CDR2 is SQIVND (reference sequence). The V end was cut by 7 bases, the J end by 2 bases, with 15 bases between. CDR3 length equals 15 residues. The CDR3 loop reads CASNLRGITYNEQFF. The CDR3 region has the DNA TGTGCCAGTAACCTAAGGGGGATTACCTACAATGAGCAGTTCTTC. The variable domain in full, completed from reference TRBV19 and TRBJ2-1, reads DGGITQSPKYLFRKEGQNVTLSCEQNLNHDAMYWYRQDPGQGLRLIYYSQIVNDFQKGDIAEGYSVSREKKESFPLTVTSAQKNPTAFYLCASNLRGITYNEQFFGPGTRLTVL.

This clone has more than one count but fewer than ten. The chain has TRBV4-1 and TRBJ1-2, with 7 bases fitting TRBD1. Germline V lookup: CDR1 MGHRA, CDR2 YSYEKL. V lost 0 bases, J lost 5 bases, and 12 bases stayed unmatched. The CDR3 consists of 17 residues. CDR3 residues: CASSQDPPDRVGYGYTF. The CDR3 coding sequence is TGCGCCAGCAGCCAAGATCCCCCCGACAGGGTAGGTTATGGCTACACCTTC.

This clone has only a few counts. The chain links TRBV5-5 to TRBJ2-7; D unresolved. CDR1 and CDR2 (germline): SGHKS, YYEKEE (reference sequence). V was pared by 0 bases and J by 3 bases, with 7 bases between. This CDR3 region has 13 residues. Written as DNA, the CDR3 is TGTGCCAGCAGCTTGGGGCTGCTCTACGAGCAGTACTTC. It is translated as CASSLGLLYEQYF.

This rearrangement joins TRBV27 to TRBJ1-6; TRBD1 matches at 7 bases. Germline V gives CDR1 MNHEY, CDR2 SMNVEV (reference sequence). The CDR3 contains 16 residues. V shed 2 bases and J 5 bases; nucleotides not matched to a gene: 6. The CDR3 bases are TGTGCCAGCAGTTTAGGAGGGGGCGTCGATAATTCACCCCTCCACTTT. Amino acid sequence: CASSLGGGVDNSPLHF.

The gene calls are TRBV30 and TRBJ2-7; 12 positions match TRBD1. V trimming: 0 bases; J trimming: 5 bases; junction bases outside the gene matches: 5. Per germline, CDR1 GTSNPN and CDR2 SVGIG (reference sequence). The CDR3 totals 15 residues. The CDR3 region has the DNA TGTGCCTGGAGTGTATGGGACAGGGGGCGAAACGAGCAGTACTTC. Its protein is CAWSVWDRGRNEQYF.

The chain is built from TRBV7-8 and TRBJ1-1; D uncertain. V lost 5 bases, J lost 0 bases, and 13 bases lay in between. This CDR3 is built from 15 residues. Germline-derived CDR1 and CDR2 are SGHVS and FQNEAQ. CDR3 sequence: CASSTRSTVNTEAFF. The CDR3 DNA reads TGTGCCAGCAGCACCCGCTCCACAGTGAACACTGAAGCTTTCTTT.

The chain carries TRBV19 and TRBJ2-2, with 7 nucleotides matching TRBD1. V gave up 5 bases and J gave up 3 bases; unmatched junction bases: 12. Germline V gene sequence: CDR1 LNHDA, CDR2 SQIVND (reference sequence). The CDR3 is 17 residues long. The CDR3 DNA sequence: TGTGCCAGTAGTGCCTCCCCGACAGGGTTGGACACCGGGGAGCTGTTTTTT. Translation gives CASSASPTGLDTGELFF.

The V and J genes are TRBV4-1 and TRBJ1-1; TRBD1 matches at 8 bases. This CDR3 contains 17 residues. The germline CDR1 and CDR2 sequences are MGHRA and YSYEKL. The V gene end was trimmed by 0 bases and the J gene end by 1 base; junction bases not matched to a gene: 7. The CDR3 is CASSQDPDRVWNTEAFF. The CDR3 nucleotides read TGCGCCAGCAGCCAAGATCCGGACAGGGTGTGGAACACTGAAGCTTTCTTT.

The rearrangement joins TRBV5-1 to TRBJ1-6; maybe TRBD1 (6 bases). V lost 0 bases, J lost 10 bases, and 17 bases lay in between. This CDR3 comprises 16 residues. CDR1 is SGHRS, CDR2 YFSETQ, per germline. The DNA for the CDR3 is TGCGCCAGCAGCTTGGGGCAACAGGGTGGCCGATCACCCCTCCACTTT. Translation gives CASSLGQQGGRSPLHF.

The chain carries TRBV6-1 and TRBJ1-6, with a weak D call TRBD1 (6 bases). CDR3 length: 15 residues. The V and J ends lost 0 bases and 8 bases respectively, with 11 bases between them. Per the germline V gene, CDR1 is MNHNS and CDR2 is SASEGT. This chain's CDR3 is CASSEATGLDSPLHF. Written as DNA, the CDR3 is TGTGCCAGCAGTGAAGCGACAGGTTTAGATTCACCCCTCCACTTT.

The rearrangement joins TRBV10-3 to TRBJ1-1; 7 bases match TRBD1. The CDR3 covers 16 residues. J was trimmed by 0 bases and V by 5 bases; bases with no gene match: 9. Germline loops: CDR1 ENHRY, CDR2 SYGVKD. The CDR3 reads CAISLLDRVVNTEAFF. The CDR3, as DNA: TGTGCCATCAGTTTACTAGACAGGGTAGTGAACACTGAAGCTTTCTTT.

This clone was counted between two and nine times. The chain employs TRBV28 and TRBJ1-6; TRBD1 aligns across 7 bases. The CDR3 spans 14 residues. Germline-derived CDR1 and CDR2 are MDHEN and SYDVKM. V shed 3 bases, J shed 7 bases, and the junction held 3 bases outside the gene matches. The CDR3 nucleotides are TGTGCCAGCAGTTTGACAGGGAGGAATTCACCCCTCCACTTT. It codes for CASSLTGRNSPLHF.

The J gene is TRBJ2-3, the V gene TRBV5-1; 10 bases line up with TRBD2. With V trimmed by 3 bases and J by 5 bases, 3 bases remained unmatched. The CDR3 is made up of 14 amino acids. The germline gives CDR1 SGHRS, CDR2 YFSETQ. CDR3 loop: CASSSAGGLDTQYF. In nucleotides, the CDR3 is TGCGCCAGCAGCTCAGCGGGGGGGCTAGATACGCAGTATTTT. Together with reference TRBV5-1 and TRBJ2-3, the CDR3 gives the full variable domain: KAGVTQTPRYLIKTRGQQVTLSCSPISGHRSVSWYQQTPGQGLQFLFEYFSETQRNKGNFPGRFSGRQFSNSRSEMNVSTLELGDSALYLCASSSAGGLDTQYFGPGTRLTVL.

The gene calls are TRBV9 and TRBJ2-3, with 9 bases fitting TRBD2. CDR1 and CDR2 from the germline V gene are SGDLS and YYNGEE. The V gene end was trimmed by 2 bases and the J gene end by 11 bases; junction bases not matched to a gene: 9. The CDR3 loop spans 14 amino acids. CDR3 DNA sequence: TGTGCCAGCAGCGTTCCCCCTAGCGGGGCTAGGCAGTATTTT. It translates to CASSVPPSGARQYF.

The chain employs TRBV10-3 and TRBJ1-5; unclear D gene. CDR1 ENHRY and CDR2 SYGVKD come from the germline V gene. Trimming removed 0 bases at V and 2 bases at J, with 8 bases between. The CDR3 contains 15 residues. In DNA, the CDR3 is TGTGCCATCAGTGAGTCTGGGCAGGGCAATCAGCCCCAGCATTTT. Its translation: CAISESGQGNQPQHF.

The J gene is TRBJ2-7, the V gene TRBV5-5, with D possibly matching TRBD1 (5 bases). Germline assignment: CDR1 SGHKS and CDR2 YYEKEE (reference sequence). Deletions cut 4 bases from V and 4 bases from J, with 12 bases between. The CDR3 length is 13 residues. CDR3 residues: CASSMGLQYEQYF. In DNA form, the CDR3 reads TGTGCCAGCAGCATGGGGCTCCAGTACGAGCAGTACTTC.

The chain is built from TRBV27 and TRBJ2-7; 9 bases match TRBD1. The CDR3 is 15 amino acids. V was clipped by 8 bases and J by 0 bases; unmatched bases: 8. Germline assignment: CDR1 MNHEY and CDR2 SMNVEV (reference sequence). This CDR3 reads CASGTPTGGSYEQYF. Written as DNA, the CDR3 is TGTGCCAGCGGTACCCCGACAGGGGGCTCCTACGAGCAGTACTTC.

The chain carries TRBV11-2 and TRBJ2-7; D is possibly TRBD1 (6 bases). V lost 5 bases, J lost 2 bases, and 13 bases lay in between. The CDR3 runs 14 residues. In germline, CDR1 is SGHAT, CDR2 FQNNGV. CDR3 protein: CASSNPRGPYEQYF. In DNA form, the CDR3 reads TGTGCCAGCAGCAACCCCAGGGGTCCCTACGAGCAGTACTTC.